This passage covers 8 T cell receptor beta chains from one sample sequenced in a study. TCRdb passed the 5' RACE reads through MiXCR, listing each CDR3 protein once. Among more than 40,000 distinct CDR3 sequences listed, just under 30% were seen once. Sequenced material: memory CD4+ T cells sorted from a lymph node. The subset is: memory CD4+ T cells, CD4+CD45RO+CD25-. All receptors derive from a female donor with breast cancer.

CDR3 loop: CASSVGTGGGKLFF. The DNA of the CDR3 is TGTGCCAGCAGCGTGGGGACAGGGGGCGGAAAACTGTTTTTT. This sequence joins TRBV7-6 and TRBJ1-4, with TRBD1 matching over 12 bases. The CDR3 has 14 amino acids. Germline V gene lookup returns CDR1 SGHVS and CDR2 FNYEAQ. With 5 bases clipped from V and 10 bases from J, the junction kept 5 bases outside the gene matches.

This clonotype was detected many times. This rearrangement joins TRBV4-3 to TRBJ1-5; the match to TRBD1 covers 9 bases. The CDR3 has 15 amino acids. Trimming at V came to 1 base and at J to 4 bases, leaving 2 bases not matched to a gene. Germline-derived CDR1 and CDR2 are LGHNA and YSLEER. In DNA form, the CDR3 reads TGCGCCAGCAGCCAAGGGACAGGGGAAAATCAGCCCCAGCATTTT. Amino acid sequence: CASSQGTGENQPQHF.

This clonotype occurred many times. V gene TRBV4-2 combines with J gene TRBJ2-7; 11 bases align to TRBD2. CDR1 LGHNA and CDR2 YNFKEQ come from the germline V gene. The trim removed 1 base at V and 2 bases at J, leaving 4 bases unmatched. This CDR3 is built from 16 residues. The CDR3: CASSQVASGGTYEQYF. DNA for the CDR3: TGTGCCAGCAGCCAAGTTGCTAGCGGGGGGACCTACGAGCAGTACTTC.

This clonotype was seen a single time. The chain couples TRBV4-3 to TRBJ2-2, with 11 positions matching TRBD2. Germline CDR1 and CDR2: LGHNA and YSLEER. CDR3 size: 18 residues. The V gene end was trimmed by 2 bases and the J gene end by 8 bases; junction bases not matched to a gene: 13. Here the CDR3 reads CASSQWVAGGPRSGELFF. For the CDR3, the DNA is TGCGCCAGCAGCCAATGGGTAGCGGGAGGGCCACGTTCTGGGGAGCTGTTTTTT.

This clonotype occurred a few times. This sequence joins TRBV25-1 and TRBJ2-1; D unresolved. Germline assignment: CDR1 MGHDK and CDR2 SYGVNS. V was pared by 4 bases and J by 1 base, with 8 bases between. CDR3 length: 14 amino acids. The CDR3 loop is CASSGGGSYNEQFF. Written as DNA, the CDR3 is TGTGCCAGCAGTGGAGGCGGATCCTACAATGAGCAGTTCTTC.

This clonotype occurred many times. The chain couples TRBV5-1 to TRBJ2-7, with 10 bases matching TRBD2. There are 14 residues in the CDR3. Per the germline V gene, CDR1 is SGHRS and CDR2 is YFSETQ. With V trimmed by 4 bases and J by 5 bases, 6 bases remained unmatched. The chain's CDR3 is CASSLRGLADEQYF. CDR3 DNA: TGCGCCAGCAGCCTTCGAGGACTAGCGGACGAGCAGTACTTC.

This clonotype was picked up one time. The chain carries TRBV10-1 and TRBJ1-1, with D possibly matching TRBD1 (5 bases). The CDR3 runs 14 residues. The ends were cut back, 5 bases at V and 0 bases at J, with 10 bases in the middle. In germline, CDR1 is WNHNN, CDR2 SYGVQD (reference sequence). Here the CDR3 reads CASSQSRVNTEAFF. In DNA form, the CDR3 reads TGCGCCAGCAGTCAGAGCAGGGTGAACACTGAAGCTTTCTTT.

This clonotype was detected once. The final CDR3 position lacks the conserved phenylalanine or tryptophan, pointing to a likely read error. The V call is TRBV10-2, the J call TRBJ1-5; 9 bases fit TRBD1. After removal of 5 bases from V and 0 bases from J, the junction contained 2 bases not matched to a gene. Germline CDR1 reads WSHSY; CDR2 reads SAAADI. The CDR3 length is 15 residues. CDR3 in amino acids: CASSRQGVSNQPQHL. The DNA of the CDR3 is TGCGCCAGCAGTAGACAGGGGGTTAGCAATCAGCCCCAGCATCTT.